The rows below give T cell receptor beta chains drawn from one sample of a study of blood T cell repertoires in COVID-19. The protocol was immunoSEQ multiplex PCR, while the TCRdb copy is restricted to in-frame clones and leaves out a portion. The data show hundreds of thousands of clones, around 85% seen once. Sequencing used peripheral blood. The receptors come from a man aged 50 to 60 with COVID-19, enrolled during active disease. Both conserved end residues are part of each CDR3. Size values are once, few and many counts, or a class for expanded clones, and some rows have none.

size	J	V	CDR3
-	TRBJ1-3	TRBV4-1	CASSQDPTGDHTIYF
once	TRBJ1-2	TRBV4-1	CASSQVSATNYGYTF
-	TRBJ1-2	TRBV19	CASRDRVIGYTF
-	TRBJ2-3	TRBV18	CASSSLAGGRSTDTQYF
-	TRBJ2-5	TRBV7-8	CASSSGLQETQYF
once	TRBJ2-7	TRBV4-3	CASSQDLWGANEQYF
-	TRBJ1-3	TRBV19	CASSFRTGFSGNTIYF
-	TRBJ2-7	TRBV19	CASSLDSAYREQYF
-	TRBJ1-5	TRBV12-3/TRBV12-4	CASGTGRVQPQHF
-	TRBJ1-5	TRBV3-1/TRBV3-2	CASSQNADNQPQHF
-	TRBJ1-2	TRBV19	CACDGRGLGYTF
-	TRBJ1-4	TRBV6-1	CASSEKPHNRVQGKLFF
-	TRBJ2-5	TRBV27	CASSPPQRGEQETQYF
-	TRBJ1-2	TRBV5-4	CASSTTGGAIYGYTF
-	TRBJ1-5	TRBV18	CASSRTVSTGAGNQPQHF
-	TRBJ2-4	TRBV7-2	CASSLVGGEAKNIQYF
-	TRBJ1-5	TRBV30	CAWSVRQGRNQPQHF
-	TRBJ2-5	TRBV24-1	CATSDTGRIETQYF
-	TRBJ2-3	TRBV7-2	CASSLFGGSSDTQYF
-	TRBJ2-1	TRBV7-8	CASSRGQGAIDEQFF
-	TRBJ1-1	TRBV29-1	CSAGYRGNTEAFF
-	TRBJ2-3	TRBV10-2	CASSERGDTQYF
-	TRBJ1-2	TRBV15	CATSKGQGAIGYTF
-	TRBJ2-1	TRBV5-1	CASSPGTSGYNEQFF
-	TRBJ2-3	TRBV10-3	CAISESTSLDTQYF
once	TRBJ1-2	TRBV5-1	CASSLGTENYGYTF
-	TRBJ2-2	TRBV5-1	CASSLLGRTVNTGELFF
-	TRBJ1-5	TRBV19	CASSNGGGRMGNQPQHF
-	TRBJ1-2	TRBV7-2	CASSGRAGEDNGYTF
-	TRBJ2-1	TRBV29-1	CSAGQGLDNEQFF
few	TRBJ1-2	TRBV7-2	CASSVATGGAHGYTF
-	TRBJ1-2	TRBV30	CAWSYGQGDYGYTF
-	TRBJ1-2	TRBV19	CASAKDREVPYGYTF
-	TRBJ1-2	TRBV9	CASRGHGGGYTF
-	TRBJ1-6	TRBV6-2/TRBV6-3	CASSYFGTVNSPLHF
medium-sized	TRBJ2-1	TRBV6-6	CASSLSGGSNEQFF
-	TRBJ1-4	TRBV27	CASSSFGTANEKLFF
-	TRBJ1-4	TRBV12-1	CASSCGQGLNEKLFF
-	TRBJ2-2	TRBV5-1	CASSHGQGLPGELFF
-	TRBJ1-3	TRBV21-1	CASSKVRDSYRSSGNTIYF
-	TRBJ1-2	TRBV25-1	CASSEWTGRERGYTF
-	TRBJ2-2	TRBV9	CASSGGLAGYTGELFF
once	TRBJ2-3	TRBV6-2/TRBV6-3	CASSYPIRRAGGGTDTQYF
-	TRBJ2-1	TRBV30	CAWSVVAGEQFF
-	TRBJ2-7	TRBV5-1	CASSRAGGPYEQYF
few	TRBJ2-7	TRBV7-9	CASSLGGTGDYEQYF
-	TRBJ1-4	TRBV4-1	CASSQDGTANWEKLFF